This TCR beta chain is drawn from a study of blood T cell repertoires in COVID-19. J gave up 8 bases and V 0 bases, and 20 bases lay outside the gene matches. Germline assignment: CDR1 MGHRA and CDR2 YSYEKL. The CDR3 has 19 amino acids. Under the authors' procedure: Estimation of nucleated cell counts was performed using reference gene primer amplification. Measured with immunoSEQ multiplex PCR; TCRdb has only the in-frame clones, and not every one. V and J calls and clone size are given by that table; D and trimming were obtained from the DNA. Of about 130,000 clones detected, over 80% appear once; the ten largest clones hold over 15%.

This chain connects TRBV4-1 to TRBJ2-3, with TRBD2 matching over 7 bases. The TCR comes from a man aged 30 to 45 who had recovered from COVID-19. The sample taken for sequencing was PBMCs or T cells enriched from blood (not recorded which). This CDR3 is CASSQDFPGVSAGDRTQYF. The CDR3 nucleotides read TGCGCCAGCAGCCAAGATTTTCCTGGGGTGTCGGCGGGAGATCGTACGCAGTATTTT.